One T cell receptor (beta chain) is described in this entry. The sample originates from a study of blood T cell repertoires in COVID-19. Across the whole study: COVID-19 samples, acute and convalescent, were from the United States, Italy and Spain. From T cells, B-cell-depleted T cells, or PBMCs came the material, which was cDNA or gDNA.

How the authors handled the data: Amplification from reference gene primers served as the basis for estimated nucleated cell counts. Sequencing was performed with immunoSEQ multiplex PCR; in TCRdb, only in-frame clones are kept and a portion is missing. That table is the source of V, J and clone size, and D and trimming were worked out from the DNA. The profile shows roughly 84,000 clones, roughly 80% of them singletons. The germline V and J ends were trimmed by 6 bases and 0 bases, with 9 bases remaining between them. The CDR3 runs 13 residues. The germline V gene has CDR1 SEHNR and CDR2 FQNEAQ (reference sequence).

The TCR sequence derives from a woman aged 50 to 60 with acute or convalescent COVID-19. The sequencing input was peripheral blood. The rearrangement joins TRBV7-9 to TRBJ2-7; D is uncertain. The CDR3 is CASSESSSYEQYF. Written as DNA, the CDR3 is TGTGCCAGCAGTGAGTCGAGCTCCTACGAGCAGTACTTC. Looking up the rest from reference TRBV7-9 and TRBJ2-7 gives the full variable domain: DTGVSQNPRHKITKRGQNVTFRCDPISEHNRLYWYRQTLGQGPEFLTYFQNEAQLEKSRLLSDRFSAERPKGSFSTLEIQRTEQGDSAMYLCASSESSSYEQYFGPGTRLTVT.